Reported below is one T cell receptor beta chain. This clonotype was seen at least ten times. Its target antigen remains unknown. It has no much larger one-base neighbor in the sample; base qualities were not kept. This entry is derived from a study of CD8 T cells in ankylosing spondylitis (dated by TCRdb to about 2017). A note on the overall study: T cell receptor beta repertoires were profiled in healthy donors and ankylosing spondylitis patients so that disease-linked TCR variants could be found. The full study cohort comprised around 25 ankylosing spondylitis patients and some 100 healthy donors. Samples of peripheral blood were taken, and for ankylosing spondylitis patients, synovial fluid was collected as well.

Sequenced using an Illumina HiSeq 2500. Quantitative 5'-RACE with molecular barcodes was used to prepare TCR beta libraries. As for the authors' bioinformatics: A new computational method, built on a probabilistic model of VDJ rearrangement, was used to identify disease-linked TCR variants. The public sequencing data were trimmed at Q25 with fastp and processed into clonotypes with MiXCR by TCRdb, which kept only in-frame beta chains. Rows with a matching CDR3 protein are joined into one entry that keeps the most common DNA and genes. The V and J calls and clone size come from TCRdb's table, not from the authors' own analysis. The sample profile shows roughly 150,000 distinct CDR3 sequences; about 7% of them were found once. The ten largest clones take up around an eighth of the sample. At the junction V is shortened by 0 bases and J by 1 base, with 11 bases in between. The CDR1 and CDR2 encoded by the germline V gene are SGHRS and YFSETQ. The CDR3 covers 15 residues, taking in both the cysteine and the phenylalanine. Only CDR3 DNA is held: 45 bases, read in frame from base 1.

Overall results and qualifications from the work: A CD8+ phenotype was shown by the disease-linked clones, which were found at relatively low frequencies in peripheral blood. Some of the motif variants had been reported before in the synovial fluid and blood of reactive arthritis patients, a finding that suggests common disease-initiation mechanisms. A TCR beta motif of seven or eight highly homologous amino acid variants appeared characteristic of blood from ankylosing spondylitis patients. According to the report, matched synovial fluid samples from ankylosing spondylitis patients were significantly enriched for the disease-linked clones.

The clonotype originates from a female donor with ankylosing spondylitis or in good health (not recorded which). Recombination linked TRBV5-1 to TRBJ2-7, with the D gene call left open. The sequencing sample was made of blood, either unsorted or a sorted T cell fraction (not recorded which). The CDR3 in this case is CASSLGTTGSYEQYF. Here is the DNA: TGCGCCAGCAGCTTGGGGACCACCGGGTCCTACGAGCAGTACTTC.